A single sample gave rise to the 14 T cell receptor beta chains below, sequenced in a study of blood T cell repertoires in COVID-19. Only in-frame clones appear in the TCRdb table, and some are missing; sequencing was by immunoSEQ multiplex PCR. This table has approximately 210,000 clones, about 88% appearing once. Sequenced sample: peripheral blood. All receptors come from a woman between 35 and 50 years old who had recovered from COVID-19.

The chain joins TRBV9 to TRBJ2-7; 15 bases are shared with TRBD2. The CDR3 runs 15 residues. V shed 3 bases, J shed 4 bases, and the junction held 2 bases outside the gene matches. The V gene's germline CDR1 is SGDLS and CDR2 YYNGEE. CDR3 DNA sequence: TGTGCCAGCAGCGCCGGGACTAGCGGGAGGTACGAGCAGTACTTC. This sequence encodes CASSAGTSGRYEQYF.

The gene calls are TRBV7-2 and TRBJ2-5; 7 bases are a match to TRBD1. This CDR3 is 14 amino acids long. Germline V gene data show CDR1 as SGHTA and CDR2 as FQGNSA. Trimming cost V 4 bases and J 5 bases; bases outside gene matches: 7. This chain's CDR3 is CASSSTGPGETQYF. The CDR3 DNA reads TGTGCCAGCAGCTCGACAGGGCCTGGGGAGACCCAGTACTTC.

The chain combines TRBV4-3 with TRBJ1-1, with D unclear. Per the germline V gene, CDR1 is LGHNA and CDR2 is YSLEER. Trimming cost V 0 bases and J 3 bases, with 11 bases left between them. The CDR3 length is 15 residues. The CDR3 reads CASSQELSYDTEAFF. CDR3 DNA sequence: TGCGCCAGCAGCCAAGAACTTTCGTACGACACTGAAGCTTTCTTT.

The chain recombines TRBV7-2 with TRBJ2-1, with D unresolved. Germline V gives CDR1 SGHTA, CDR2 FQGNSA. Trimming pared 2 bases from V and 4 bases from J, leaving 12 bases between. The CDR3 length is 15 residues. As DNA, the CDR3 is TGTGCCAGCAGCTTATGGTGGGTGGAGTACAATGAGCAGTTCTTC. It is translated as CASSLWWVEYNEQFF.

This rearrangement joins TRBV5-1 to TRBJ2-7, with D unresolved. The length of the CDR3 is 14 residues. Trimming took off 0 bases at V and 0 bases at J, with 7 bases between the two ends. The germline V gene has CDR1 SGHRS and CDR2 YFSETQ. For the CDR3, the DNA is TGCGCCAGCAGCTTGGGTACTCTCTCCTACGAGCAGTACTTC. This sequence encodes CASSLGTLSYEQYF.

The chain employs TRBV7-9 and TRBJ2-6; possible D gene TRBD2, 5 bases. The CDR3 is 17 residues long. CDR1 is SEHNR and CDR2 is FQNEAQ in the germline V gene (reference sequence). Trimming took 2 bases from V and 7 from J, leaving 18 bases between them. Here the CDR3 DNA reads TGTGCCAGCAGCTTACGAAGCGGCCCTGATGAAGCCAACGTCCTGACTTTC. Translating gives CASSLRSGPDEANVLTF.

This rearrangement joins TRBV25-1 to TRBJ2-2, with 7 positions matching TRBD2. Germline CDR1 is MGHDK and CDR2 is SYGVNS. The CDR3 consists of 14 residues. J lost 7 bases, V lost 4 bases, and 6 bases had no gene match. Here the CDR3 DNA reads TGTGCCAGCAGTGCGCGGGAGAAAGGCGGGGAGCTGTTTTTT. This sequence encodes CASSAREKGGELFF.

This chain uses TRBV9 with TRBJ1-4; 7 bases agree with TRBD1. The CDR3 length is 15 residues. Germline CDR1 and CDR2: SGDLS and YYNGEE. V shed 4 bases and J 7 bases; nucleotides not matched to a gene: 10. The CDR3 DNA follows: TGTGCCAGCAGCCAAACAGGGGCAGGGGCTGAAAAACTGTTTTTT. It codes for CASSQTGAGAEKLFF.

As to this clone: This CDR3 is also generated by other DNA sequences in the sample. The chain has TRBV6-5 and TRBJ1-1; D is unclear. The germline V gene encodes CDR1 MNHEY and CDR2 SVGAGI. This CDR3 has 12 residues. V shed 4 bases and J shed 4 bases, with 7 bases lying between them. The CDR3 loop is CASSSPSTEAFF. The CDR3 bases are TGTGCCAGCAGTTCCCCATCCACTGAAGCTTTCTTT.

CDR3 region: CASSLGRTSDRADEKLFF. Written as DNA, the CDR3 is TGCGCCAGCAGCTTGGGACGAACCTCGGACAGGGCCGACGAAAAACTGTTTTTT. The chain carries TRBV5-1 and TRBJ1-4; TRBD1 matches 8 bases. The CDR3 loop spans 18 amino acids. With V trimmed by 0 bases and J by 8 bases, 15 bases remained unmatched. The V gene's germline CDR1 is SGHRS and CDR2 YFSETQ.

V gene TRBV5-1 combines with J gene TRBJ2-3, with D perhaps TRBD2 (6 bases). V shed 2 bases and J shed 1 base, with 17 bases lying between them. CDR1 is SGHRS and CDR2 is YFSETQ in the germline V gene. The CDR3 is made up of 17 amino acids. The CDR3 region is CASSLHLTTGGTDTQYF. As DNA, the CDR3 is TGCGCCAGCAGCTTACACCTCACGACGGGAGGCACAGATACGCAGTATTTT.

This clone occurred once. CDR3 in DNA: TGTGCCAGCAGCCAGGCTTTATCGAGCGGGAGAGGTGGCACAGATACGCAGTATTTT. Translating gives CASSQALSSGRGGTDTQYF. The chain couples TRBV4-2 to TRBJ2-3; 8 bases align to TRBD2. The length of the CDR3 is 19 residues. Germline V gene sequence: CDR1 LGHNA, CDR2 YNFKEQ. Trimming removed 3 bases from V and 1 base from J; junction bases left unmatched: 15.

The chain recombines TRBV7-2 with TRBJ1-2, with a tentative D call TRBD1 (5 bases). The CDR3 extends over 14 amino acids. V was cut by 1 base and J by 8 bases, with 14 bases left in between. CDR1 SGHTA and CDR2 FQGNSA come from the germline V gene. As DNA, the CDR3 is TGTGCCAGCAGCTTAGATGGACAAAGTCAGGGCTACACCTTC. Its translation: CASSLDGQSQGYTF.

For the CDR3, the DNA is TGTGCCTTGCAAAGAGGCAGCTCTGGAAACACCATATATTTT. The encoded protein is CALQRGSSGNTIYF. The chain uses TRBV30 and TRBJ1-3; D not resolved. V gave up 7 bases and J gave up 0 bases, with 13 bases separating them. Germline CDR1 GTSNPN, CDR2 SVGIG (reference sequence). The CDR3 totals 14 residues.